This T cell receptor (beta chain) was recovered during a study of blood T cell repertoires in COVID-19. As for the study in general: From T cells, B-cell-depleted T cells, or PBMCs came the material, which was cDNA or gDNA.

Original methodology: Reference gene primer amplification gave estimated nucleated cell counts. Measured with immunoSEQ multiplex PCR; TCRdb has only the in-frame clones, and not every one. The V and J calls and clone size were taken over from that table, and D and trimming were inferred from the DNA. The repertoire includes about 99,000 clones, about 91% of them detected once, and just over 2% sits in the top ten. CDR3 size: 16 residues. The germline CDR1 and CDR2 sequences are LGHDT and YNNKEL (reference sequence). Germline trimming cut 0 bases from V and 5 bases from J; bases unmatched to any gene: 9.

The TCR was taken from a man in his forties or fifties with COVID-19, enrolled during active disease. The sample was peripheral blood. The chain has TRBV3-1 (or the pseudogene TRBV3-2) and TRBJ2-5, with TRBD2 matching over 7 bases. In DNA form, the CDR3 reads TGTGCCAGCAGCCAAGATCCGGCGGGGGTTAGTGAGACCCAGTACTTC. It specifies CASSQDPAGVSETQYF.